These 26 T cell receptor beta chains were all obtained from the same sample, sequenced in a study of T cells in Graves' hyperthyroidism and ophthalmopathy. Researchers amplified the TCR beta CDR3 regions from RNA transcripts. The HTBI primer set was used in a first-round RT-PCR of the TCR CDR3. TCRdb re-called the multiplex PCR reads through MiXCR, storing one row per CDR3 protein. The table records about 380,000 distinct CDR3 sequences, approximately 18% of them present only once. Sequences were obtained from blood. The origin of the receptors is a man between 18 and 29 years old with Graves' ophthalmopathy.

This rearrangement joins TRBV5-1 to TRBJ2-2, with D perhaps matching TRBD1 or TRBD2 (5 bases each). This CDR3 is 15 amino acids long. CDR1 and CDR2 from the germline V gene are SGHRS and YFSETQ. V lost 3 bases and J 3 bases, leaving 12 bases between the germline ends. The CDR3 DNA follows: TGCGCCAGCAGCTCGCCGTTGGGGGACACCGGGGAGCTGTTTTTT. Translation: CASSSPLGDTGELFF. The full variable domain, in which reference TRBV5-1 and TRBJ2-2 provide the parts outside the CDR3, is KAGVTQTPRYLIKTRGQQVTLSCSPISGHRSVSWYQQTPGQGLQFLFEYFSETQRNKGNFPGRFSGRQFSNSRSEMNVSTLELGDSALYLCASSSPLGDTGELFFGEGSRLTVL.

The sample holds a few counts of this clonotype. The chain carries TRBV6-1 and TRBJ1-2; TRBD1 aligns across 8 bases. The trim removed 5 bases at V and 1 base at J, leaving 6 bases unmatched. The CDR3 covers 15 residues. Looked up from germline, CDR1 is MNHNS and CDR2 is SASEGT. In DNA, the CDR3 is TGTGCCAGCAGTTCTGCGACAGGGGTTAACTATGGCTACACCTTC. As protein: CASSSATGVNYGYTF.

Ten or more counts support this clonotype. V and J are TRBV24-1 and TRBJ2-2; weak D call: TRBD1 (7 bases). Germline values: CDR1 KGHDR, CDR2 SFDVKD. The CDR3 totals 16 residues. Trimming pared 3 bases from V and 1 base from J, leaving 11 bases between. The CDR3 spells CATSDRRGLNTGELFF. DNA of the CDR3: TGTGCCACCAGTGATAGGAGGGGGCTGAACACCGGGGAGCTGTTTTTT.

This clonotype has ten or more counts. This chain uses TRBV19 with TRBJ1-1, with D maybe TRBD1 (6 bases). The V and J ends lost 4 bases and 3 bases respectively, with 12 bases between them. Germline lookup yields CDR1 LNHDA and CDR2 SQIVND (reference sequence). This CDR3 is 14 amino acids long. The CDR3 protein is CASSTYREDTEAFF. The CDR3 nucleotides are TGTGCCAGTAGTACGTACAGGGAGGACACTGAAGCTTTCTTT.

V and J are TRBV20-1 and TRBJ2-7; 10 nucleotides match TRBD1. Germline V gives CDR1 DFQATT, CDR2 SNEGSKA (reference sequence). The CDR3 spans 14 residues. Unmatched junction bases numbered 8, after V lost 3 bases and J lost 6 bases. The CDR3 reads CSARGGTGVGEQYF. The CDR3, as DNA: TGCAGTGCTAGGGGGGGGACAGGGGTCGGCGAGCAGTACTTC.

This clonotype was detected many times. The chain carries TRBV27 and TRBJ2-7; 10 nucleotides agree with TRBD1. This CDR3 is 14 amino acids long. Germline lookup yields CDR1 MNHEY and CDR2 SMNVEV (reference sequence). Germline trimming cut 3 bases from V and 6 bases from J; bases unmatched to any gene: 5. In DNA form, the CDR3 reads TGTGCCAGCAGTTTGGGACAGGGGCTTAGCGAGCAGTACTTC. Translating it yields CASSLGQGLSEQYF.

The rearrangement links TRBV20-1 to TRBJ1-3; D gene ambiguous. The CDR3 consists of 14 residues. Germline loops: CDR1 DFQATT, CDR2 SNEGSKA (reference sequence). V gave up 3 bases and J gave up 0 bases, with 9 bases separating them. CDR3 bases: TGCAGTGCTAGTAGGGTGGACTCTGGAAACACCATATATTTT. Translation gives CSASRVDSGNTIYF.

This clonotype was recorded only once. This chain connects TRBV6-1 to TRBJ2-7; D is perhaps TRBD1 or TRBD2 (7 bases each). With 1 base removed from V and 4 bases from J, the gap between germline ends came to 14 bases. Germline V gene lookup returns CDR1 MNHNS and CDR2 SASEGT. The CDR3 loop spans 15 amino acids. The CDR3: CASSEVGQGGYEQYF. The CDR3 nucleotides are TGTGCCAGCAGTGAAGTTGGGCAGGGGGGGTACGAGCAGTACTTC.

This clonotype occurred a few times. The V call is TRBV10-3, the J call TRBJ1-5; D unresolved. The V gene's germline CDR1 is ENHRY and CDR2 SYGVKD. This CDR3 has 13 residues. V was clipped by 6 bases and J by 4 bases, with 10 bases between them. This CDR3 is CAISPDLNQPQHF. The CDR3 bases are TGTGCCATCAGCCCGGATTTAAATCAGCCCCAGCATTTT.

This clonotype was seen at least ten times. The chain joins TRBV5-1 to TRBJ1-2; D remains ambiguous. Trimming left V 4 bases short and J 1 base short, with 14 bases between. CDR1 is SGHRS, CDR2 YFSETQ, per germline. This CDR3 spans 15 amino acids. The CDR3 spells CASSPDGSGNYGYTF. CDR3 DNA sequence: TGCGCCAGCAGCCCGGACGGCTCTGGTAACTATGGCTACACCTTC. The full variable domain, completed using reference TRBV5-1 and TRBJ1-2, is KAGVTQTPRYLIKTRGQQVTLSCSPISGHRSVSWYQQTPGQGLQFLFEYFSETQRNKGNFPGRFSGRQFSNSRSEMNVSTLELGDSALYLCASSPDGSGNYGYTFGSGTRLTVV.

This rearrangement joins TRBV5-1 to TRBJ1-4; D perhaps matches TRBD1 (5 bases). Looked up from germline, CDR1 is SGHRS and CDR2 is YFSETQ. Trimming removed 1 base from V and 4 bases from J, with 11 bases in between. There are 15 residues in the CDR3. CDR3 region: CASSLCSGRNEKLFF. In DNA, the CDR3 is TGCGCCAGCAGCTTGTGTTCGGGGCGTAATGAAAAACTGTTTTTT.

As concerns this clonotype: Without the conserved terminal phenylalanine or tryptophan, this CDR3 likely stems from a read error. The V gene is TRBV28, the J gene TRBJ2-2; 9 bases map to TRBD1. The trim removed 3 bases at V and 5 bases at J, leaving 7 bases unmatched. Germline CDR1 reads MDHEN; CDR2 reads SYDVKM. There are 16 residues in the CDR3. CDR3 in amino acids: CASSFNNRGQTGELFL. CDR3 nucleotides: TGTGCCAGCAGTTTCAACAACAGGGGGCAAACCGGGGAGCTGTTTCTT.

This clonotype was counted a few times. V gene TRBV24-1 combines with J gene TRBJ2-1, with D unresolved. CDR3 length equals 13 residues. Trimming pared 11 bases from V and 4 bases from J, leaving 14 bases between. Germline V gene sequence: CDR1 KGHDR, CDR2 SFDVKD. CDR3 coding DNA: TGTGCCATAGGATCGGAGAATTACAATGAGCAGTTCTTC. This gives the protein CAIGSENYNEQFF.

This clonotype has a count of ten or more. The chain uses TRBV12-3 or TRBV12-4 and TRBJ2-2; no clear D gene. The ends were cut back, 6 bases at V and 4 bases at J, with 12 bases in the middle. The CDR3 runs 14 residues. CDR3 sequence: CASRLQYSTGELFF. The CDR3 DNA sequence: TGTGCCAGCAGGTTACAGTATTCCACCGGGGAGCTGTTTTTT.

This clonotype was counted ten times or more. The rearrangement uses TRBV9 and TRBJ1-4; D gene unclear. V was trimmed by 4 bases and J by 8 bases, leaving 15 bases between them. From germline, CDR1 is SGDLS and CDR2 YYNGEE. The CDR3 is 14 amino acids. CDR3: CASSKTGVNEKLFF. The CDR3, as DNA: TGTGCCAGCAGCAAGACTGGAGTGAACGAAAAACTGTTTTTT.

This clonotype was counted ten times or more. The CDR3 is CASSSGRREDTQYF. The CDR3 nucleotides read TGTGCCAGCAGCTCCGGCAGAAGGGAAGATACGCAGTATTTT. The genes are TRBV5-6 and TRBJ2-3, with D hard to call. Between the trimmed V and J ends, which lost 3 bases and 5 bases, there was a span of 13 bases. The CDR3 has 14 amino acids. Germline loops: CDR1 SGHDT, CDR2 YYEEEE.

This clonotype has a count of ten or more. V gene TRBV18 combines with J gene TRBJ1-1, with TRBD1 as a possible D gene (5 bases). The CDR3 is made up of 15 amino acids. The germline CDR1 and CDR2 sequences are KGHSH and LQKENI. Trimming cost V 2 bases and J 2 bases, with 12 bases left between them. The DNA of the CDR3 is TGTGCCAGCTCACCAAGGGGTCCACCTAACACTGAAGCTTTCTTT. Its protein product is CASSPRGPPNTEAFF.

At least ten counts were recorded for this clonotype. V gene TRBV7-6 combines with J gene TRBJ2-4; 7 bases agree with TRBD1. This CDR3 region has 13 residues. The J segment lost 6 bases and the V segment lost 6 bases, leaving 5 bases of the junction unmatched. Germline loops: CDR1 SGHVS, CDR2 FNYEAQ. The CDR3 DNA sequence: TGTGCCAGCAGTCCGGGACAGTCAAACATTCAGTACTTC. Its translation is CASSPGQSNIQYF.

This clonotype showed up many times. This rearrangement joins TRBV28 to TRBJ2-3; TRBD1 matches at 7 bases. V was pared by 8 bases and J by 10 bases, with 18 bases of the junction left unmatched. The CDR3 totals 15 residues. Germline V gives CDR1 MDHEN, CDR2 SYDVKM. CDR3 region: CASGPALGGAVAQYF. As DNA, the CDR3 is TGTGCCAGCGGGCCCGCTTTAGGGGGCGCGGTCGCGCAGTATTTT.

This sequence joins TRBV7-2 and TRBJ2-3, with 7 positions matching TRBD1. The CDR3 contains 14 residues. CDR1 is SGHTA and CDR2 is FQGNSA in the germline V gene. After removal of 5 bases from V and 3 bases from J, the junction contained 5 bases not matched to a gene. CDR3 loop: CASSRRQGTDTQYF. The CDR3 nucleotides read TGTGCCAGCAGCCGTCGACAGGGAACAGATACGCAGTATTTT.

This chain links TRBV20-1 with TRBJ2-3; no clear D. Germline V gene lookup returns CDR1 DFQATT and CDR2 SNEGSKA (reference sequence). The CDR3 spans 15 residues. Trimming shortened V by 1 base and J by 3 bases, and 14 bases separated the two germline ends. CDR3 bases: TGCAGTGCTAGAGTTGCGTCCCCGGTTACAGATACGCAGTATTTT. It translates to CSARVASPVTDTQYF.

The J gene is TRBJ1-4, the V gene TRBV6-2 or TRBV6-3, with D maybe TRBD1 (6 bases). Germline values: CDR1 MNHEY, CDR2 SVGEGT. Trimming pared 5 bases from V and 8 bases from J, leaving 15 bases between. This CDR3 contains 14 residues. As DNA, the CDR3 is TGTGCCAGCAGTCCAGGGACACTTCGGGAAAAACTGTTTTTT. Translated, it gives CASSPGTLREKLFF.

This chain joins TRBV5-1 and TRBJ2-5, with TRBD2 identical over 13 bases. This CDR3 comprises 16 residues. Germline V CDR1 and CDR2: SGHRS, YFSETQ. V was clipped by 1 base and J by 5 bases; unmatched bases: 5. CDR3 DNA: TGCGCCAGCAGCTTGCCACTAGCGGGGGGGCAGGAGACCCAGTACTTC. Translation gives CASSLPLAGGQETQYF.

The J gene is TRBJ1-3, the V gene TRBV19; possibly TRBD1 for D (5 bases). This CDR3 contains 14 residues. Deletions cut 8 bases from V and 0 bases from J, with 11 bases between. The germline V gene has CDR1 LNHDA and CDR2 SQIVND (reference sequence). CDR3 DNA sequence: TGTGCCAGTGGGACGGGGGTCTCTGGAAACACCATATATTTT. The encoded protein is CASGTGVSGNTIYF.

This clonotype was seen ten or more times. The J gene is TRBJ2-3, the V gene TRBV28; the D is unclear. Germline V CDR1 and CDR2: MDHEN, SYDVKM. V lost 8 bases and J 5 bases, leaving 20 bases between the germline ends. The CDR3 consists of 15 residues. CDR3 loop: CASRKAFRTGDTQYF. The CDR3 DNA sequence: TGTGCCAGCCGTAAGGCTTTCCGAACGGGAGATACGCAGTATTTT.

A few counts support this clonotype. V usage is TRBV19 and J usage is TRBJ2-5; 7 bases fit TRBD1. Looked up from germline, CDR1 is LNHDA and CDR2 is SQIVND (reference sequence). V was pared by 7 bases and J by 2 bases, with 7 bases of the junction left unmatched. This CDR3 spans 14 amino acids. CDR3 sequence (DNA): TGTGCCAGTACACCTAGGGACAGACAAGAGACCCAGTACTTC. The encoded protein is CASTPRDRQETQYF.